Reported below is one TCR beta chain. The T cells that were sequenced for TCR beta were CD8+ and CD4+ cells from blood. While CD8+ and CD4+ T cells were isolated negatively, TEMRA cells were enriched by FACS. The data stem from a study of CD8 T cells in Susac syndrome. It was with random hexamers that roughly 0.45 to 1 ug RNA was reverse transcribed. The immunoSEQ assay covered 54 Vbeta and 13 Jbeta segments for CDR3. TCRdb analysed the immunoSEQ multiplex PCR reads with MiXCR anew, one entry per CDR3 protein. The table includes fewer than 150,000 distinct CDR3 sequences, about 94% detected once. The clonotype comes from a human donor in good health. Sequencing was carried out using CD8+ T cells from PBMCs.

The CDR3 DNA sequence: TGTGCCGCCTGTCAGGGCGGGAGTTCCTACGAGCAGTACTTC. It yields the protein CAACQGGSSYEQYF. The chain is built from TRBV2 and TRBJ2-7; TRBD2 aligns across 7 bases. V dropped 11 bases and J dropped 1; count of bases not matched to a gene: 11. CDR3 length equals 14 residues. The germline CDR1 and CDR2 sequences are SNHLY and FYNNEI.